These T cell receptor beta chains were read from a single sample in a study of low-dose radiotherapy and immunotherapy resistance in tumors. Each CDR3 protein is one row after TCRdb ran MiXCR on the reads. This table holds over 55,000 distinct CDR3 sequences, around 31% found once. The material was PBMCs, obtained before treatment. The receptors were sampled from a female donor with ovarian cancer. Each CDR3 is given with its conserved first and last residue. A D gene is named only where the DNA matches it firmly. Some rows mark clone size as missing; the rest say once, few, many or name a class of expanded clone.

NA,TRBJ2-3,NA,TRBV9,TGTGCCAGCAGCCCTCGTACGGGACTCCACACAGATACGCAGTATTTT,CASSPRTGLHTDTQYF
NA,TRBJ1-2,TRBD1,TRBV2,TGTGCCAGCAGTCCGACAGGGTCGTCTGGCTACACCTTC,CASSPTGSSGYTF
many,TRBJ2-7,TRBD1,TRBV5-1,TGCGCCAGCAGATCGGGACAGGGCCCCGAGCAGTACTTC,CASRSGQGPEQYF
once,TRBJ2-1,NA,TRBV6-8,TGTGCCAGCAGTTACTCAGGAGCCCCTTCCTACAATGAGCAGTTCTTC,CASSYSGAPSYNEQFF
NA,TRBJ2-6,NA,TRBV19,TGTGCCAGTAGTATCGCCGGGGGGGCCAACGTCCTGACTTTC,CASSIAGGANVLTF
many,TRBJ2-3,TRBD2,TRBV13,TGTGCCAGCAGCTTCCGACTAGCGGGGGGCCCCACAGATACGCAGTATTTT,CASSFRLAGGPTDTQYF
many,TRBJ1-6,TRBD1,TRBV9,TGTGCCAGCAGCAGGGACAGAAATTCACCCCTCCACTTT,CASSRDRNSPLHF
NA,TRBJ2-7,TRBD2,TRBV18,TGTGCCAGCTCACCGTCCGGGACTAGCAGGTCCTACGAGCAGTACTTC,CASSPSGTSRSYEQYF
NA,TRBJ2-2,TRBD1,TRBV5-1,TGCGCCAGCAGCTTTACAGGGGGCACCGGGGAGCTGTTTTTT,CASSFTGGTGELFF
many,TRBJ1-1,NA,TRBV5-1,TGCGCCAGCAGCTTAGGGACACAAAAGTACACTGAAGCTTTCTTT,CASSLGTQKYTEAFF
many,TRBJ2-3,NA,TRBV7-2,TGTGCCAGCAGCTCCTCCCCTCCAGATACGCAGTATTTT,CASSSSPPDTQYF
many,TRBJ2-1,NA,TRBV18,TGTGCCAGCTCCTACGATGGGAATGAGCAGTTCTTC,CASSYDGNEQFF
many,TRBJ2-5,TRBD1,TRBV6-6,TGTGCCAGCAGTTACTCCAAACGGACAGGGGCCCAAGAGACCCAGTACTTC,CASSYSKRTGAQETQYF
NA,TRBJ2-7,NA,TRBV5-1,TGCGCCAGCAGCTTGGGGGCCCTGGGTCTTTATCCCTACGAGCAGTACTTC,CASSLGALGLYPYEQYF
NA,TRBJ2-6,NA,TRBV5-5,TGTGCCAGCAGCCACACAGGGGCCAACGTCCTGACTTTC,CASSHTGANVLTF
many,TRBJ1-1,NA,TRBV29-1,TGCAGCGTTGGTGACAGGAGGGGCACTGAAGCTTTCTTT,CSVGDRRGTEAFF
many,TRBJ1-6,NA,TRBV6-1,TGTGCCAGCAGTGAAGTGGACATCGTATACCTCCACTTT,CASSEVDIVYLHF
NA,TRBJ2-1,TRBD2,TRBV27,TGTGCCAGCACGACTAGCGGCAGGGGGAATGAGCAGTTCTTC,CASTTSGRGNEQFF
many,TRBJ2-6,TRBD1,TRBV5-3,TGTGCCAGCAGCTTAGGGACAGGGGTCTCTGGGGCCAACGTCCTGACTTTC,CASSLGTGVSGANVLTF
NA,TRBJ2-3,TRBD1,TRBV5-1,TGCGCCAGCAGCTTGTGGGGACAGGGGGATACGCAGTATTTT,CASSLWGQGDTQYF
many,TRBJ2-5,TRBD1,TRBV6-6,TGTGCCAGCAGTTACCCGAAGCCTTTTGGACAGGGAATTCGGGGAGAGACCCAGTACTTC,CASSYPKPFGQGIRGETQYF
once,TRBJ2-1,TRBD2,TRBV20-1,TGCAGTGCTAGACCGGTAGCGGGGGGGCCCGATGAGCAGTTCTTC,CSARPVAGGPDEQFF
many,TRBJ2-1,TRBD2,TRBV9,TGTGCCAGCAGTGAGAGCGGGGCATCCTACAATGAGCAGTTCTTC,CASSESGASYNEQFF
many,TRBJ2-1,TRBD2,TRBV3-1,TGTGCCAGCAGCCCCGGGACTAGTCGGGCCGATGAGCAGTTCTTC,CASSPGTSRADEQFF
NA,TRBJ2-1,NA,TRBV18,TGTGCCAGCTCACCATCCCAGGCAGGGGTCGGCAATGAGCAGTTCTTC,CASSPSQAGVGNEQFF
many,TRBJ2-5,NA,TRBV5-1,TGCGCCAGCAGCTTGAACGGGCGAGAGACCCAGTACTTC,CASSLNGRETQYF
NA,TRBJ1-1,TRBD1,TRBV7-9,TGTGCCAGCAGCCCCTGGCAGGGGGCGAGTACGAACACTGAAGCTTTCTTT,CASSPWQGASTNTEAFF
many,TRBJ2-4,TRBD1,TRBV2,TGTGCCAGCGGACAGGGGGCAAAGAACATTCAGTACTTC,CASGQGAKNIQYF
many,TRBJ2-3,TRBD1,TRBV4-3,TGCGCCAGCAGCCAAGAGGGGGCCGACAGGGGGACAGATACGCAGTATTTT,CASSQEGADRGTDTQYF
many,TRBJ2-5,TRBD2,TRBV6-2/TRBV6-3,TGTGCCAGCACCAGGACTAGCGGGGGGCAAGAGACCCAGTACTTC,CASTRTSGGQETQYF
many,TRBJ1-1,NA,TRBV12-3/TRBV12-4,TGTGCCAGCAGATCTACCCGGGACCCTAGAAACACTGAAGCTTTCTTT,CASRSTRDPRNTEAFF
many,TRBJ1-2,NA,TRBV7-8,TGTGCCAGCAGCTTCGGGCCCTATGGCTACACCTTC,CASSFGPYGYTF
few,TRBJ1-5,TRBD1,TRBV20-1,TGCAGTGCTAGAGCGGACAGGGGGCGTAATCAGCCCCAGCATTTT,CSARADRGRNQPQHF
NA,TRBJ2-3,NA,TRBV9,TGTGCCAGCAGCTTTACAAGAGGCACAGATACGCAGTATTTT,CASSFTRGTDTQYF
many,TRBJ2-7,TRBD2,TRBV6-2/TRBV6-3,TGTGCCACTGGAAGGCCTAGCGGGAGGTTTGATCACGAGCAGTACTTC,CATGRPSGRFDHEQYF
NA,TRBJ2-7,NA,TRBV12-3/TRBV12-4,TGTGCCAGCAGTTTAGACACAGCCTACGAGCAGTACTTC,CASSLDTAYEQYF
NA,TRBJ2-1,TRBD2,TRBV9,TGTGCCAGCAGCGATGAGACTAGCGGCTTCTACAATGAGCAGTTCTTC,CASSDETSGFYNEQFF
once,TRBJ1-3,NA,TRBV20-1,TGCAGTGCGCGAGACGAAACCTACTCTGGAAACACCATATATTTT,CSARDETYSGNTIYF
once,TRBJ1-1,NA,TRBV9,TGTGCCAGCAGCGGGTATGGCCCGGGTCTGGACACTGAAGCTTTCTTT,CASSGYGPGLDTEAFF
many,TRBJ2-7,TRBD2,TRBV20-1,TGCAGTGCTAGCGGTCCCTCCGGGAGGAAGTACGAGCAGTACTTC,CSASGPSGRKYEQYF
many,TRBJ2-5,NA,TRBV14,TGTGCCAGCAGCCAAGTGCGGGAGACCCAGTACTTC,CASSQVRETQYF
many,TRBJ1-6,NA,TRBV20-1,TGCAGTGCTACCTCTTCTCGGGGCCGCTATAATTCACCCCTCCACTTT,CSATSSRGRYNSPLHF